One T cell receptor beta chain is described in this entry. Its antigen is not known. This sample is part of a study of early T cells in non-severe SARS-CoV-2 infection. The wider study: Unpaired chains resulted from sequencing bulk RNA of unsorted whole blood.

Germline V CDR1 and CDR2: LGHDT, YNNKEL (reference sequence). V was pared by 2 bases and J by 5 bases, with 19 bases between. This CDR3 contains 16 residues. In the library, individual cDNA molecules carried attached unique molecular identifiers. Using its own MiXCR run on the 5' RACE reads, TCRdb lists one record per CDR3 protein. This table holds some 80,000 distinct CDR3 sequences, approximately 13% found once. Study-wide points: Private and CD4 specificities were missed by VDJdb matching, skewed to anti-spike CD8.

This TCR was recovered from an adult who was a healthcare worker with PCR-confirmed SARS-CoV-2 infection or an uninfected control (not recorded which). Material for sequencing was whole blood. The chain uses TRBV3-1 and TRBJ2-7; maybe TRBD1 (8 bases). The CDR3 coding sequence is TGTGCCAGCAGCCAATCCGGGGGGACAGGCGCCCACGAGCAGTACTTC. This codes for CASSQSGGTGAHEQYF.